The 9 T cell receptor beta chains in this list originate from one sample, sequenced in a study of T cell repertoires in cytomegalovirus infection. Using its own MiXCR run on the reads, TCRdb lists one record per CDR3 protein. In the table there are about 330,000 distinct CDR3 sequences, more than 8% of which are singletons. Sequencing was performed on PBMCs. The receptors were sampled from a human donor in good health (CMV status not recorded). Some clones in this sample may be carry-over from other donors' samples.

The sample holds many counts of this clonotype. The chain employs TRBV14 and TRBJ2-7; TRBD2 matches 7 bases. The CDR3 length is 16 residues. Germline CDR1 and CDR2: SGHDN and FVKESK. J lost 3 bases, V lost 0 bases, and 8 bases had no gene match. For the CDR3, the DNA is TGTGCCAGCAGCCAAGATAGTCTGGGACTACTCTACGAGCAGTACTTC. Translated: CASSQDSLGLLYEQYF. The full variable domain, its missing parts supplied by reference TRBV14 and TRBJ2-7, is EAGVTQFPSHSVIEKGQTVTLRCDPISGHDNLYWYRRVMGKEIKFLLHFVKESKQDESGMPNNRFLAERTGGTYSTLKVQPAELEDSGVYFCASSQDSLGLLYEQYFGPGTRLTVT.

The sample holds many counts of this clonotype. This sequence joins TRBV7-2 and TRBJ2-1; 7 bases map to TRBD1. V lost 1 base, J lost 15 bases, and 9 bases stayed unmatched. The CDR3 extends over 13 amino acids. Germline loops: CDR1 SGHTA, CDR2 FQGNSA. CDR3 residues: CASSLVGQRAWFF. In nucleotides, the CDR3 is TGTGCCAGCAGCTTAGTGGGACAGAGAGCATGGTTCTTC.

The chain carries TRBV20-1 and TRBJ2-3, with D perhaps matching TRBD2 (5 bases). In germline, CDR1 is DFQATT, CDR2 SNEGSKA (reference sequence). This CDR3 has 13 amino acids. The V and J ends lost 3 bases and 5 bases respectively, with 12 bases between them. CDR3 DNA sequence: TGCAGTGCTAGCCCCAATCGGGGAGATACGCAGTATTTT. This translates into CSASPNRGDTQYF.

This clonotype has ten or more counts. The CDR3 here is CASSSQAGQWNTGELFF. In DNA, the CDR3 is TGTGCCAGCAGCTCACAGGCAGGACAGTGGAACACCGGGGAGCTGTTTTTT. V and J are TRBV7-2 and TRBJ2-2; TRBD1 is a possible D gene (6 bases). The V gene lost 4 bases and the J gene lost 1 base, with 16 bases spanning the gap. The CDR3 spans 17 residues. Germline CDR1 SGHTA, CDR2 FQGNSA.

The J gene is TRBJ2-7, the V gene TRBV20-1; 9 nucleotides line up with TRBD1. V trimming: 2 bases; J trimming: 2 bases; junction bases outside the gene matches: 7. Germline V gene data show CDR1 as DFQATT and CDR2 as SNEGSKA (reference sequence). There are 15 residues in the CDR3. In DNA form, the CDR3 reads TGCAGTGCTAGAAGCCCGGGACAGGGCCCCTACGAGCAGTACTTC. Its translation: CSARSPGQGPYEQYF.

This clonotype was counted many times. For the CDR3, the DNA is TGTGCCAGCAGCTTAGGGGGGAACAGGGACCTCTCTGGGGCCAACGTCCTGACTTTC. This encodes CASSLGGNRDLSGANVLTF. The V and J genes are TRBV7-8 and TRBJ2-6, with D tentatively TRBD1 (6 bases). This CDR3 contains 19 residues. With 1 base removed from V and 0 bases from J, the gap between germline ends came to 16 bases. Germline V lookup: CDR1 SGHVS, CDR2 FQNEAQ.

The rearrangement joins TRBV6-1 to TRBJ2-7, with D maybe TRBD1 (6 bases). V gave up 4 bases and J gave up 4 bases, with 17 bases separating them. CDR3 size: 15 residues. The V gene's germline CDR1 is MNHNS and CDR2 SASEGT. CDR3 loop: CASSVSWGLDYEQYF. In DNA, the CDR3 is TGTGCCAGCAGTGTTAGTTGGGGGCTCGATTACGAGCAGTACTTC.

This clonotype was seen more than once but under ten times. This chain joins TRBV20-1 and TRBJ1-2; D may be TRBD1 (5 bases). Looked up from germline, CDR1 is DFQATT and CDR2 is SNEGSKA (reference sequence). The CDR3 runs to 12 residues. The DNA of the CDR3 is TGCAGCGCTCGGGGGAATACTATGCGCTACACCTTC. Its protein product is CSARGNTMRYTF.

V and J are TRBV6-1 and TRBJ2-5; 9 positions agree with TRBD2. Losses at the gene ends were 6 bases for V and 4 bases for J; bases not matched to a gene: 0. This CDR3 contains 12 residues. Germline V gives CDR1 MNHNS, CDR2 SASEGT. The CDR3 protein is CASRTSGETQYF. Here the CDR3 DNA reads TGTGCCAGCAGGACTAGCGGAGAGACCCAGTACTTC.